The 8 T cell receptor beta chains given below trace back to one sample, sequenced in a study of monozygotic twins with inflammatory bowel disease. After re-calling the 5' RACE reads, TCRdb lists one entry per CDR3 protein, DNA absent. This sample's table has around 190,000 distinct CDR3 sequences. The sample taken for sequencing was blood. The receptors come from a human donor with ulcerative colitis or Crohn's disease, or a healthy co-twin of an affected twin (not recorded which).

The V call is TRBV29-1, the J call TRBJ2-7; without DNA, the TCRdb call of TRBD1 cannot be checked. The CDR3 has 11 amino acids. The germline V gene encodes CDR1 SQVTM and CDR2 ANQGSEA. CDR3 sequence: CAGGDTYEQYF.

CDR3 sequence reads: CAATGSLDYGYTF. The chain employs TRBV6-6 and TRBJ1-2; TCRdb outputs TRBD1, but without DNA this stays unchecked. Germline V lookup: CDR1 MNHNY, CDR2 SVGAGI (reference sequence). CDR3 length equals 13 residues.

The V call is TRBV7-7, the J call TRBJ1-4. From germline, CDR1 is SSHAT and CDR2 FNYEAQ (reference sequence). The length of the CDR3 is 16 residues. The CDR3 protein is CASSLAVPATNEKLFF.

The V gene is TRBV25-1, the J gene TRBJ2-7; the TRBD1 assignment by TCRdb is unverifiable without DNA. CDR3 length: 14 residues. Germline-derived CDR1 and CDR2 are MGHDK and SYGVNS. The CDR3 loop reads CASSGTRTVNEQYF.

The rearrangement uses TRBV6-5 and TRBJ2-3. In germline, CDR1 is MNHEY, CDR2 SVGAGI. The CDR3 totals 11 residues. The CDR3: CASSGPDTQYF.

The J gene is TRBJ1-1, the V gene TRBV2. CDR1 is SNHLY and CDR2 is FYNNEI in the germline V gene. This CDR3 has 14 amino acids. The CDR3 spells CASSGLGPNTEAFF.

The genes are TRBV28 and TRBJ1-2; the TRBD1 assignment by TCRdb is unverifiable without DNA. The CDR3 loop spans 14 amino acids. CDR1 is MDHEN, CDR2 SYDVKM, per germline. The chain's CDR3 is CASSLEQGANGYTF.

J is TRBJ2-2 and V is TRBV23-1. TRBV23-1 is filed as an ORF, its function uncertain. The CDR3 has 16 residues. The CDR3 sequence: CASSPSVRVRTGELFF.